A selection of T cell receptor beta chains follows, all from one sample in a study of T cell changes during pregnancy in multiple sclerosis. Sequencing was performed with immunoSEQ multiplex PCR; in TCRdb, only in-frame clones are kept and a portion is missing. The sample includes 85,000 to 100,000 clones, roughly 90% of them seen just once. The input for sequencing was peripheral blood, taken before pregnancy. The receptors derive from a female donor with multiple sclerosis, enrolled in a pregnancy study. Each CDR3 is given with its conserved first and last residue. D genes are given only for firm matches. Rows may omit the clone size; those that give it use once, few, many or a size class.

J gene: TRBJ1-1; V gene: TRBV9; D gene: TRBD1; clone size: -; CDR3 protein: CASNRGHGTEAFF; CDR3 DNA: TGTGCCTCCAACAGGGGGCATGGCACTGAAGCTTTCTTT
J gene: TRBJ2-1; V gene: TRBV9; D gene: -; clone size: many; CDR3 protein: CASSVAYRNNEQFF; CDR3 DNA: TGTGCCAGCAGCGTAGCTTACAGGAACAATGAGCAGTTCTTC
J gene: TRBJ2-4; V gene: TRBV9; D gene: TRBD2; clone size: -; CDR3 protein: CASSPSLGTSGAKNIQYF; CDR3 DNA: TGTGCCAGCAGTCCTTCCCTCGGGACTAGCGGAGCCAAAAACATTCAGTACTTC
J gene: TRBJ1-1; V gene: TRBV6-5; D gene: -; clone size: -; CDR3 protein: CASSYGQNTEAFF; CDR3 DNA: TGTGCCAGCAGTTACGGACAGAACACTGAAGCTTTCTTT
J gene: TRBJ2-1; V gene: TRBV27; D gene: -; clone size: -; CDR3 protein: CASRAGANEQFF; CDR3 DNA: TGTGCCAGCAGGGCAGGGGCTAATGAGCAGTTCTTC
J gene: TRBJ1-5; V gene: TRBV20-1; D gene: -; clone size: -; CDR3 protein: CSAGEGQPQHF; CDR3 DNA: TGCAGTGCCGGAGAGGGTCAGCCCCAGCATTTT
J gene: TRBJ2-7; V gene: TRBV28; D gene: TRBD1; clone size: -; CDR3 protein: CASSGLGQSYEQYF; CDR3 DNA: TGTGCCAGCAGTGGTCTGGGACAGTCTTACGAGCAGTACTTC
J gene: TRBJ1-1; V gene: TRBV6-6; D gene: -; clone size: -; CDR3 protein: CASSSGGNTEAFF; CDR3 DNA: TGTGCCAGCAGTTCGGGGGGCAACACTGAAGCTTTCTTT
J gene: TRBJ2-3; V gene: TRBV7-2; D gene: TRBD2; clone size: -; CDR3 protein: CASSLVLSGAGKDTQYF; CDR3 DNA: TGTGCCAGCAGCTTAGTCCTTAGCGGGGCAGGAAAGGATACGCAGTATTTT
J gene: TRBJ1-4; V gene: TRBV6-5; D gene: -; clone size: -; CDR3 protein: CASSFDRFNEKLFF; CDR3 DNA: TGTGCCAGCAGCTTCGACAGATTTAATGAAAAACTGTTTTTT
J gene: TRBJ2-2; V gene: TRBV10-3; D gene: TRBD2; clone size: once; CDR3 protein: CAIRQTGTRGGELFF; CDR3 DNA: TGTGCCATCAGGCAAACCGGGACTAGGGGCGGGGAGCTGTTTTTT
J gene: TRBJ1-5; V gene: TRBV2; D gene: -; clone size: -; CDR3 protein: CASSEARGGPQHF; CDR3 DNA: TGTGCCAGCAGTGAAGCGCGGGGGGGGCCCCAGCATTTT
J gene: TRBJ2-3; V gene: TRBV7-3; D gene: -; clone size: -; CDR3 protein: CASSLQGRGYTDTQYF; CDR3 DNA: TGTGCCAGCAGCTTACAAGGGCGGGGCTACACAGATACGCAGTATTTT